These 6 T cell receptor beta chains share one sample of origin, sequenced in a study of response to subunit inactivated influenza vaccine. TCRdb fed the RT-PCR reads into MiXCR, producing one record per CDR3 protein. The repertoire holds hundreds of thousands of distinct CDR3 sequences, with approximately 14% as singletons. The sequences come from PBMCs from blood, collected roughly 12 days after vaccination. The source of these receptors is a man aged 50 to 59 who received an inactivated influenza vaccine.

The chain uses TRBV6-1 and TRBJ2-5; 15 nucleotides match TRBD2. CDR1 and CDR2 from the germline V gene are MNHNS and SASEGT. The CDR3 has 14 residues. The junction had 6 bases not matched to a gene; V was cut back by 11 bases and J by 5 bases. CDR3 sequence (DNA): TGTGCCGCCGGGGGGACTAGCGGGGGGGAGACCCAGTACTTC. Encoded protein: CAAGGTSGGETQYF.

The rearrangement joins TRBV28 to TRBJ1-4; D is perhaps TRBD1 (5 bases). The V gene lost 4 bases and the J gene lost 3 bases, with 12 bases spanning the gap. CDR1 is MDHEN, CDR2 SYDVKM, per germline. The CDR3 runs 15 residues. DNA of the CDR3: TGTGCCAGCAGTTCGACCGGGGCTCCTAATGAAAAACTGTTTTTT. It yields the protein CASSSTGAPNEKLFF.

The rearrangement joins TRBV11-2 to TRBJ2-1, with 9 bases fitting TRBD1. With 3 bases clipped from V and 5 bases from J, the junction kept 2 bases outside the gene matches. Germline assignment: CDR1 SGHAT and CDR2 FQNNGV. The CDR3 is 14 residues long. The CDR3 reads CASSFGTGNNEQFF. CDR3 coding DNA: TGTGCCAGCAGCTTCGGGACAGGGAACAATGAGCAGTTCTTC.

This clonotype has more than one count but fewer than ten. This chain uses TRBV5-1 with TRBJ1-2; D not certain. Trimming pared 4 bases from V and 10 bases from J, leaving 17 bases between. The CDR3 covers 13 residues. Germline V CDR1 and CDR2: SGHRS, YFSETQ. For the CDR3, the DNA is TGCGCCAGCAGCCCCGATACAAACTGGGACTACACCTTC. It is translated as CASSPDTNWDYTF.

The rearrangement links TRBV24-1 to TRBJ2-5; possibly TRBD1 for D (6 bases). CDR3 length: 15 residues. Germline values: CDR1 KGHDR, CDR2 SFDVKD. Between the trimmed V and J ends, which lost 4 bases and 5 bases, there was a span of 16 bases. The CDR3 spells CATSESGTRGETQYF. The CDR3, as DNA: TGTGCCACCAGTGAGTCCGGGACACGAGGGGAGACCCAGTACTTC.

This CDR3 is CASSTRTGGGYGYTF. The CDR3, as DNA: TGTGCCAGCAGCACCCGGACAGGAGGGGGCTATGGCTACACCTTC. The genes are TRBV7-9 and TRBJ1-2; 7 positions match TRBD1. The trim removed 5 bases at V and 4 bases at J, leaving 10 bases unmatched. Germline loops: CDR1 SEHNR, CDR2 FQNEAQ (reference sequence). The CDR3 has 15 residues.